This entry describes one T cell receptor beta chain. This receptor's antigen is unknown. No base quality information exists; no much larger clone differs at one position. The collaborating institutions used their own protocols to collect whole blood in K2EDTA tubes. For TCRbeta analysis, collaborator samples were shipped as frozen whole blood, as isolated PBMCs, or as DNA extracted from either sample type. From a lookup of the germline V gene, CDR1 and CDR2 are SGHRS and YFSETQ. Including the terminal cysteine and phenylalanine, the CDR3 comprises 16 residues. Here the CDR3 DNA is all that survives: 48 bases in frame from base 1. Trimming takes 2 bases off V and 3 bases off J; junction bases not matched to a gene: 5. The data stem from a study of blood T cell repertoires in COVID-19 (dated by TCRdb to 2020 to 2022). For the study in its entirety: Samples from collaborators originated in the United States, Italy and Spain and spanned both the acute and convalescent phases of COVID-19. The material from the prospective study consisted of cDNA or gDNA derived from T cells, B-cell-depleted T cells, or PBMCs. Subjects who had been exposed to COVID-19, were actively infected with it, or had recovered from it provided the deeply sampled blood TCRbeta repertoires that made up the dataset. The repertoires were released in a freely available public database intended as a resource for research on the immune response to SARS-CoV-2. The samples were drawn from two sources: the first 160 participants of the ongoing ImmuneRACE study, and 1,200 or so subjects contributed by 6 global collaborators. Nearly every sample came with metadata listing a de-identified subject ID, COVID-19 status, age in years and sex. Where HLA class I and class II types were available, the types were taken from metadata supplied by the sample provider, not from assay-based typing. What the work shows at the level of the full study, not this receptor alone: The amount of clinical and demographic metadata varied by source and participant and was provided uncurated.

TCRbeta CDR3 regions were amplified from genomic DNA by means of the immunoSEQ Assay, a bias-controlled multiplex PCR. The published analysis was carried out like this. The number of nucleated cells in each sample was estimated by amplification of reference gene primers within the assay. To quantify the absolute abundance of each unique TCRbeta CDR3 rearrangement, sequence reads were collapsed and filtered. For each sample, productive Simpson clonality was calculated as the square root of Simpson's diversity index across productive rearrangements. As stored in TCRdb, this immuneACCESS dataset retains in-frame rearrangements with V and J assigned. A fraction of the clones does not appear; measured against another copy, unresolved V genes explain less than half of the discrepancy, and the remainder lacks a known reason. D and trimming come from the DNA, and the V and J calls and clone size come from that table. The sample includes roughly 100,000 clones, with roughly four fifths observed a single time. The ten largest clones represent more than 4.5% of the sample.

This TCR was recovered from a man in his sixties with acute or convalescent COVID-19. Sequenced input: peripheral blood. The chain employs TRBV5-1 and TRBJ2-5; TRBD2 aligns with 12 central bases. In nucleotides, the sequence is TGCGCCAGCAGCTTAAACCTAGCGGGGGGGAAAGAGACCCAGTACTTC. It codes for CASSLNLAGGKETQYF.